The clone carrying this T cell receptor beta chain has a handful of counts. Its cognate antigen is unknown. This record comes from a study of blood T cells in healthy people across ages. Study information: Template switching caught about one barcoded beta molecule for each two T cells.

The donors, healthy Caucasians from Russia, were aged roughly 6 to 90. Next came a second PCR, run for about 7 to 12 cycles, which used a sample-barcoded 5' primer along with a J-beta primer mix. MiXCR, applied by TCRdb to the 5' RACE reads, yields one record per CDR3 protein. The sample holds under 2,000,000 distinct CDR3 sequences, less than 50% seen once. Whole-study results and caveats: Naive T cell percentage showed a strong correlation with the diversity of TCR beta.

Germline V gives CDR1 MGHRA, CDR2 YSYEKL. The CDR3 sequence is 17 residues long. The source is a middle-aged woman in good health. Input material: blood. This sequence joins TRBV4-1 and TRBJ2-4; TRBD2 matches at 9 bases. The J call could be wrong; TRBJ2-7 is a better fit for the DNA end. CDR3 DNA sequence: TGCGCCAGCAGCCAGTCCGCCCGAAGCGGGGGGCACTACGAGCAGTACTTC. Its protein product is CASSQSARSGGHYEQYF.